This is a list of T cell receptor beta chains from one sample in a study of CD8 T cells in Susac syndrome. TCRdb re-derived calls from the immunoSEQ multiplex PCR reads in MiXCR, one entry per CDR3 protein. The sample includes about 130,000 distinct CDR3 sequences, about 96% of them seen just once. The sample taken for sequencing was CD4+ T cells from PBMCs. The receptors shown here come from a human donor in good health. Both conserved end residues are part of each CDR3. The D gene is left open where the match is weak. Some rows mark clone size as missing; the rest say once, few, many or name a class of expanded clone.

V: TRBV6-6
J: TRBJ2-7
size: once
D: NA
DNA: TGTGCCAGCAGTTTCAAGGGATACACCTACGAGCAGTACTTC
CDR3: CASSFKGYTYEQYF

V: TRBV27
J: TRBJ1-5
size: NA
D: NA
DNA: TGTGCCAGCAAGGGGCAAGGCCCCCAGCATTTT
CDR3: CASKGQGPQHF

V: TRBV29-1
J: TRBJ1-5
size: NA
D: NA
DNA: TGCAGCGTTGGAAAGGGGAAGGGTCAGCCCCAGCATTTT
CDR3: CSVGKGKGQPQHF

V: TRBV29-1
J: TRBJ2-1
size: NA
D: TRBD2
DNA: TGCAGCGTCAGGGGGACTAGCGGAATCTACAATGAGCAGTTCTTC
CDR3: CSVRGTSGIYNEQFF

V: TRBV29-1
J: TRBJ2-5
size: NA
D: NA
DNA: TGCAGCGTTGAAGATCTAAAGAGGTCCGCCCAGTACTTC
CDR3: CSVEDLKRSAQYF

V: TRBV5-6
J: TRBJ2-7
size: NA
D: NA
DNA: TGTGCCAGCAGCTCGGACAAATTCTACGAGCAGTACTTC
CDR3: CASSSDKFYEQYF

V: TRBV19
J: TRBJ2-1
size: NA
D: TRBD2
DNA: TGTGCCAGCCTAGCGGGAGGAGGTAATGAGCAGTTCTTC
CDR3: CASLAGGGNEQFF

V: TRBV20-1
J: TRBJ2-5
size: NA
D: TRBD2
DNA: TGCAGTGCTAGAGGCGGGGGGCCAGAGACCCAGTACTTC
CDR3: CSARGGGPETQYF

V: TRBV30
J: TRBJ2-7
size: NA
D: NA
DNA: TGTTCGCTTAGGCCCGAGGGCTCCTACGAGCAGTACTTC
CDR3: CSLRPEGSYEQYF

V: TRBV7-8
J: TRBJ2-7
size: NA
D: NA
DNA: TGTGCCAGCAGCACGATAGACACCGCGCTCTCCTACGAGCAGTACTTC
CDR3: CASSTIDTALSYEQYF

V: TRBV21-1
J: TRBJ2-3
size: NA
D: NA
DNA: TGTGCCACCCTCAGCGGGAGGCGGTCCACAGATACGCAGTATTTT
CDR3: CATLSGRRSTDTQYF

V: TRBV29-1
J: TRBJ1-1
size: NA
D: NA
DNA: TGCAGCGTGCGCCCCGGGAAATGGAGAAACACTGAAGCTTTCTTT
CDR3: CSVRPGKWRNTEAFF

V: TRBV5-6
J: TRBJ2-7
size: NA
D: NA
DNA: TGTGCCAGCAGCCAAGACAGGACTCGATCCTACGAGCAGTACTTC
CDR3: CASSQDRTRSYEQYF

V: TRBV2
J: TRBJ2-7
size: once
D: NA
DNA: TGTGCCAGCAGTGAGCAGGGGGAGGTTTACGAGCAGTACTTC
CDR3: CASSEQGEVYEQYF

V: TRBV7-9
J: TRBJ2-7
size: once
D: NA
DNA: TGTGCCAGCAGCTCCCCCCCGGGACGGTCGTCCCACGAGCAGTACTTC
CDR3: CASSSPPGRSSHEQYF

V: TRBV7-9
J: TRBJ1-5
size: NA
D: TRBD1
DNA: TGTGCCAGCAGCCAGGGGACAGCAAGAAGCAATCAGCCCCAGCATTTT
CDR3: CASSQGTARSNQPQHF

V: TRBV4-1
J: TRBJ2-5
size: NA
D: TRBD2
DNA: TGCGCCAGCAGCCCACCCCCCGGCGGGAGATCGGAGACCCAGTACTTC
CDR3: CASSPPPGGRSETQYF

V: TRBV6-4
J: TRBJ2-2
size: NA
D: NA
DNA: TGTGCCAGCGGAGGACAGAACACCGGGGAGCTGTTTTTT
CDR3: CASGGQNTGELFF

V: TRBV14
J: TRBJ1-1
size: NA
D: TRBD1
DNA: TGTGCCAACGTAAAGATCTCCGGGACAGGGGGCACTGAAGCTTTCTTT
CDR3: CANVKISGTGGTEAFF

V: TRBV3-1
J: TRBJ2-2
size: NA
D: TRBD1
DNA: TGTGCCAGCAGCCCCTACAGGGGCGACACCGGGGAGCTGTTTTTT
CDR3: CASSPYRGDTGELFF

V: TRBV27
J: TRBJ1-1
size: NA
D: TRBD1
DNA: TGTGCCAGCCGATTCCAAGGGGGCGAGACTGAAGCTTTCTTT
CDR3: CASRFQGGETEAFF

V: TRBV29-1
J: TRBJ2-7
size: once
D: NA
DNA: TGCGGCGTTGAAGATGTGACCTACGAGCAGTACTTC
CDR3: CGVEDVTYEQYF

V: TRBV18
J: TRBJ2-3
size: NA
D: TRBD2
DNA: TGTGCCAGCTCACCCCGTCGGACTAGCGGGTTGGGGGGCACAGATACGCAGTATTTT
CDR3: CASSPRRTSGLGGTDTQYF

V: TRBV6-5
J: TRBJ2-7
size: once
D: NA
DNA: TGTGCCAGCAGTTACTCGAAGCAGGGTGACGAGCAGTACTTC
CDR3: CASSYSKQGDEQYF

V: TRBV19
J: TRBJ2-1
size: NA
D: NA
DNA: TGTGCCAGTGGGCCACAGGCTAGCTCCTACAATGAGCAGTTCTTC
CDR3: CASGPQASSYNEQFF

V: TRBV18
J: TRBJ2-2
size: few
D: NA
DNA: TGTGCCAGTTCACCAGTTTCCACCGGGGAGCTGTTTTTT
CDR3: CASSPVSTGELFF

V: TRBV12-3/TRBV12-4
J: TRBJ1-5
size: NA
D: TRBD1
DNA: TGTGCCAGCAGTCGTCAGGGGGCGACTCAGCCCCAGCATTTT
CDR3: CASSRQGATQPQHF

V: TRBV18
J: TRBJ2-7
size: once
D: TRBD2
DNA: TGTGCCAGCTCACCTCCGGGACTAGCGGCCAGGCAGTACTTC
CDR3: CASSPPGLAARQYF

V: TRBV4-2
J: TRBJ2-2
size: once
D: TRBD2
DNA: TGTGCCAGCAGCCAAGATTGGGTGCAGAAGGGACTAGCGAGCACCGGGGAGCTGTTTTTT
CDR3: CASSQDWVQKGLASTGELFF

V: TRBV7-2
J: TRBJ2-3
size: NA
D: TRBD2
DNA: TGTGCCAGCAGCTCTGACCCCTCTAGCGGGAGTCTCTCAGATACGCAGTATTTT
CDR3: CASSSDPSSGSLSDTQYF

V: TRBV5-1
J: TRBJ1-4
size: NA
D: TRBD1
DNA: TGCGCCAGCAGCCCGGACAGGGATAATGAAAAACTGTTTTTT
CDR3: CASSPDRDNEKLFF

V: TRBV7-2
J: TRBJ2-7
size: NA
D: NA
DNA: TGTGCCAGCAGCATACCCCCTATCTACGAGCAGTACTTC
CDR3: CASSIPPIYEQYF

V: TRBV20-1
J: TRBJ2-7
size: NA
D: TRBD2
DNA: TGCAGTGCACCCCCCACTAGCGGGAGCCGCTACGAGCAGTACTTC
CDR3: CSAPPTSGSRYEQYF

V: TRBV5-6
J: TRBJ2-5
size: NA
D: TRBD2
DNA: TGTGCCAGCAGCCCACTGACTAGCGGGAGGTCGGGGACCCAGTACTTC
CDR3: CASSPLTSGRSGTQYF

V: TRBV3-1
J: TRBJ2-3
size: NA
D: NA
DNA: TGTGCCAGCAGCCACCCTGCGGGCAGGGGCGCAGTCGGACGGGCAGATACGCAGTATTTT
CDR3: CASSHPAGRGAVGRADTQYF